The source of this T cell receptor (beta chain) is a study of CD8+ T cells in alopecia areata (dated by TCRdb to the late 2010s). About the full investigation: The treated patients took part in an open-label pilot trial in which moderate-to-severe alopecia areata was treated with oral tofacitinib at 5 to 10 mg twice daily. Tofacitinib was given for 6 to 18 months, followed by 6 months of follow-up off drug to assess delayed response and recurrence. Scalp clonality was compared across normal scalp (n=4), patchy alopecia areata scalp (n=8), and alopecia totalis/universalis scalp (n=8). In both human patients and the C3H/HeJ mouse model, the study applied high-throughput TCRbeta sequencing to look at T cell clonal expansion in alopecia areata. TCRbeta CDR3 regions were amplified by immunoSEQ multiplex PCR using 35 Vbeta forward and 13 Jbeta reverse primers. The SALT score, which quantifies the percentage of affected scalp surface area, was used to measure disease severity in treated patients. The RNA source kit depended on sample type: the PAXgene miRNA kit for fixed scalp, the miRNeasy kit for PBMCs, and the RNeasy kit for mouse skin. Tofacitinib-treated patients had biopsies at baseline and at 4 and 24 weeks of treatment, with a later scalp biopsy in several patients. Scalp tissue and sorted CD4+ and CD8+ peripheral blood T cells from patchy and totalis/universalis alopecia areata patients and from healthy controls were covered by human TCRbeta sequencing. Here is what the overall study found, with its caveats: Unlike mouse skin, where gammadelta T cells dominate, normal human skin contains resident alphabeta T cells that get sequenced too, which complicates analysis of the scalp TCR repertoire. Lesional scalp, especially in alopecia totalis/universalis, showed higher clonality and more expanded CD8+ clones than normal scalp, suggesting antigenic drive. TCR sequences shared between patients were less clear than in mice, possibly partly because of HLA diversity in the patient population. With tofacitinib, both scalp clonality and the number of expanded CD8+ clones among the top 100 scalp clones went down significantly. During tofacitinib treatment, many expanded lesional clones remained in scalp and blood, and this persistence may partly explain relapse after treatment is stopped. Because the treated cohort was small and had only one nonresponder, larger studies are needed to examine links between baseline CD8+ expansion and response.

The time point label, read with the paper, signifies: around 4 weeks on oral tofacitinib. Per the publication, the treatment or condition label means: oral pan-JAK inhibitor, 5-10 mg twice daily. From alopecia areata patients, peripheral blood was collected along with lesional scalp punch biopsies. PBMCs were separated by density centrifugation and stained for CD3, CD4 and CD8, after which CD4+ and CD8+ T cells were sorted on a FACSAria. CDR1 and CDR2 were assigned from the germline V gene as SQVTM and ANQGSEA. Between the V and J ends, shortened by 5 bases and 5 bases respectively, the junction contains 15 bases. From the cysteine up to the phenylalanine, the CDR3 has a length of 13 residues. Only the CDR3 part of the read is kept: 39 bases, read in frame from the first base. Libraries were built with the immunoSEQ multiplex PCR assay. To provide template for TCR sequencing, every sample had RNA extracted and reverse transcribed into cDNA. First-strand cDNA was synthesized with SuperScript III using a 2:1 mix of oligo-dT and random hexamers. A synthetic immune receptor repertoire was used to assess amplification bias, and residual bias was removed computationally. The paper's data handling went like this. Raw reads were preprocessed to remove errors, and CDR3 was defined by IMGT conventions from the conserved cysteine to phenylalanine. Clonality was computed by normalizing Shannon entropy by log2 of the number of productive unique TCRs and subtracting the result from 1. Whether each scalp clone was CD4 or CD8 was inferred by checking scalp TCRbeta sequences against the CD4 and CD8 repertoires from sorted blood. TCRdb took this table from immuneACCESS and kept in-frame rearrangements with V and J called. Such tables lack part of the clones; where checked against another copy, unresolved V genes explain under half of the gap, and the rest is unexplained. Clone size and the V and J calls come from that table; the DNA yielded D and trimming. The sample data list over 100,000 clones, and around 53% of these were observed just once. The ten top clones hold 0.45% to 0.5% of the sample.

On this clone: Its antigen target is currently unknown. No clone much larger than this one lies a single base away; base qualities are absent.

Specimen: CD4+ T cells sorted from blood, collected at week 4, from a patient treated with tofacitinib. The receptor's source is a human donor with alopecia areata. Rearrangement joined TRBV29-1 to TRBJ2-5; the D gene is perhaps TRBD1 or TRBD2, each of them matching over 6 bases. This receptor has the CDR3 CSVRSLGGETQYF. In nucleotides, the sequence is TGCAGCGTTCGATCATTGGGGGGCGAGACCCAGTACTTC.